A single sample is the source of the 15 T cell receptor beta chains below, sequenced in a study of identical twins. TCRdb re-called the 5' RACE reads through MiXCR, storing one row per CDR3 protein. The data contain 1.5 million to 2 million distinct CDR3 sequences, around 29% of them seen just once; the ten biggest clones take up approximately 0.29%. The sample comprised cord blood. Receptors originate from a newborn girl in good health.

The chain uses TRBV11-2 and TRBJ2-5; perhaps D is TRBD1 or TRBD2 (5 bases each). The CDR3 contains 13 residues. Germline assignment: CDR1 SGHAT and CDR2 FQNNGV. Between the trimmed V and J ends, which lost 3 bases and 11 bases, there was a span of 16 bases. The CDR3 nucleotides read TGTGCCAGCAGCTTGGGACGCGTCTCAGGTCAGTACTTC. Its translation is CASSLGRVSGQYF. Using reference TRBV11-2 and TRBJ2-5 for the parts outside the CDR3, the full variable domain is EAGVAQSPRYKIIEKRQSVAFWCNPISGHATLYWYQQILGQGPKLLIQFQNNGVVDDSQLPKDRFSAERLKGVDSTLKIQPAKLEDSAVYLCASSLGRVSGQYFGPGTRLLVL.

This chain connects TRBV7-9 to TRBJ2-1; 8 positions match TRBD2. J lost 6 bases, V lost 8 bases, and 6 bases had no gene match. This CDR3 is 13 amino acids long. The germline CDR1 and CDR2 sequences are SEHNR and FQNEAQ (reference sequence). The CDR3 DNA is TGTGCCAGCTTGGCTAGCGGGTTCAATGAGCAGTTCTTC. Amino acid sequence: CASLASGFNEQFF.

The CDR3 DNA sequence: TGTGCCAGCAGTTTGACTAGCGGGCCCGATGAGCAGTTCTTC. Protein: CASSLTSGPDEQFF. The J gene is TRBJ2-1, the V gene TRBV12-3 or TRBV12-4, with TRBD2 identical over 10 bases. There are 14 residues in the CDR3. The ends lost 3 bases at V and 8 bases at J; junction bases unmatched: 4.

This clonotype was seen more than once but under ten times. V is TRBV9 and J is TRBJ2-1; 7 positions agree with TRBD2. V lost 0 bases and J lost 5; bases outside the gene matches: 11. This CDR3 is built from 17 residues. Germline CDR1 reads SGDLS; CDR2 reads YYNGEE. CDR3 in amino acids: CASSVELLGAGDNEQFF. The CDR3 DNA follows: TGTGCCAGCAGCGTAGAGCTTCTCGGTGCGGGAGACAATGAGCAGTTCTTC.

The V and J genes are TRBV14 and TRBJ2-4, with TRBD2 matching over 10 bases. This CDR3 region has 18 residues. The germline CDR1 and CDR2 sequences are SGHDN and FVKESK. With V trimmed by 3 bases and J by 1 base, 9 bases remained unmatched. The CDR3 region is CASSQLAGVLGAKNIQYF. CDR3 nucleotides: TGTGCCAGCAGCCAGCTAGCGGGGGTTTTGGGCGCCAAAAACATTCAGTACTTC.

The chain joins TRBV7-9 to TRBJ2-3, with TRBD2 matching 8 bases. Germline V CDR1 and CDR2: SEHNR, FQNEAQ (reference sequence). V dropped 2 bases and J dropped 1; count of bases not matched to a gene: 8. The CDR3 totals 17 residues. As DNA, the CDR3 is TGTGCCAGCAGCTTAATGCTGCTCGGGAGGGGCACAGATACGCAGTATTTT. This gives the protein CASSLMLLGRGTDTQYF.

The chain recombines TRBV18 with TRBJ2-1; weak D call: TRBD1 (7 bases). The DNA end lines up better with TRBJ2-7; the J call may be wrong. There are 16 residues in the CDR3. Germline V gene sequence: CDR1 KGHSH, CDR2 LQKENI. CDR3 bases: TGTGCCAGCTCACGTTGGGGGGACAGTGTGGGCAATGAGCAGTACTTC. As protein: CASSRWGDSVGNEQYF.

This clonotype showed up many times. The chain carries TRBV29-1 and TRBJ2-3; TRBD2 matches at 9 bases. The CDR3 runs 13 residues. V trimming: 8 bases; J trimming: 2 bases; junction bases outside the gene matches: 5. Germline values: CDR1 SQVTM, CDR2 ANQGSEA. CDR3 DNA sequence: TGCAGCCCTAGCGGGGACTACACAGATACGCAGTATTTT. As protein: CSPSGDYTDTQYF.

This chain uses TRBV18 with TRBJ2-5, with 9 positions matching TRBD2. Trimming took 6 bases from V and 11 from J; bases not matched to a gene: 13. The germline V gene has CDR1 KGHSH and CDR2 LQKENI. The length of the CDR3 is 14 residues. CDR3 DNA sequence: TGTGCCAGCTCCCCATCTAGCGGGACTTACGGGCAGTACTTC. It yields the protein CASSPSSGTYGQYF.

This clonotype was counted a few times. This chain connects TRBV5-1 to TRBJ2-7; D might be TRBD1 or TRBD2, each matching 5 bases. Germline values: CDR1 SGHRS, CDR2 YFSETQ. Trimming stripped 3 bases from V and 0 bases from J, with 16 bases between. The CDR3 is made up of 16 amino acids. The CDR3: CASSWDGTSNSYEQYF. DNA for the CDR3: TGCGCCAGCAGCTGGGACGGGACCTCCAACTCCTACGAGCAGTACTTC.

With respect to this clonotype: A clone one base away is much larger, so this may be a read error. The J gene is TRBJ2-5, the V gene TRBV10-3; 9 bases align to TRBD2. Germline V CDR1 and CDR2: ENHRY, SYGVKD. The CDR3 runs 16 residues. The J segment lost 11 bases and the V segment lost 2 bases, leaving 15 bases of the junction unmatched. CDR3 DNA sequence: TGTGCCATCAGTGAGGCCCCCGGGACTAGCTTTGGGGAGCAGTACTTC. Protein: CAISEAPGTSFGEQYF.

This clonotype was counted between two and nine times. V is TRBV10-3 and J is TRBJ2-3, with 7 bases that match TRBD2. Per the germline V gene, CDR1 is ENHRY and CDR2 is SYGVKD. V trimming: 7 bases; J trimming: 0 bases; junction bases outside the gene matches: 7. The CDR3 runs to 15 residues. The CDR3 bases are TGTGCCATCACGACGACTAGCTCTAGCACAGATACGCAGTATTTT. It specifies CAITTTSSSTDTQYF.

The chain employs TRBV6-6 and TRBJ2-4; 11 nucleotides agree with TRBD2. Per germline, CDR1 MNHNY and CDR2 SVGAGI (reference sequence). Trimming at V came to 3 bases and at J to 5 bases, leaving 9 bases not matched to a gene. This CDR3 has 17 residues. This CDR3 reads CASSYFARGLAENIQYF. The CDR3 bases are TGTGCCAGCAGTTATTTCGCCCGGGGACTAGCGGAAAACATTCAGTACTTC.

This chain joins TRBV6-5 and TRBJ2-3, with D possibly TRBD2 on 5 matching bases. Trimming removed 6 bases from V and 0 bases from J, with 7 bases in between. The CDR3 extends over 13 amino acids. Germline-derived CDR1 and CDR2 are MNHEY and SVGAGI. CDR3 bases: TGTGCCAGCAGGGTAGCGAGCACAGATACGCAGTATTTT. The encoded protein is CASRVASTDTQYF.

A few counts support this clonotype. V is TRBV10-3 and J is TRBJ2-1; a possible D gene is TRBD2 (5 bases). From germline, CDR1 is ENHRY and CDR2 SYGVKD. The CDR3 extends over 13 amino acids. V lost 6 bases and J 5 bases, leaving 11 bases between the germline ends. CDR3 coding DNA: TGTGCCATCAGCCCAGCGGCGGACAATGAGCAGTTCTTC. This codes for CAISPAADNEQFF.